The entry below describes one T cell receptor beta chain. Some clones are missing from TCRdb's copy, which holds only in-frame ones; the method was immunoSEQ multiplex PCR. Here the sample spans 55,000 to 60,000 clones, roughly 93% being singletons. The data stem from a study of technical replicates of blood from several donors. The CDR3 runs 17 residues. Germline V CDR1 and CDR2: SGDLS, YYNGEE. V was trimmed by 0 bases and J by 2 bases, leaving 12 bases between them. Sequencing was performed on PBMCs. The rearrangement joins TRBV9 to TRBJ1-6, with D perhaps matching TRBD1 (6 bases). The TCR was taken from a human donor in good health. Some clones in this sample may be carry-over from other donors' samples. CDR3 loop: CASSVGVGGAYNSPLHF. The CDR3 bases are TGTGCCAGCAGCGTAGGGGTAGGGGGGGCCTATAATTCACCCCTCCACTTT.